This T cell receptor (beta chain) was captured by sequencing in a study of vaccination and CD4 T cells after COVID-19. Study-wide background: Investigators sampled a few convalescent patients at day 14 and days 161 to 241 post-vaccination.

Oncomine TCR Beta short-read sequencing was applied to DNA from cultured CD4+ T cells. Cultured CD4+ T cells yielded the extracted genomic DNA. TCRdb redid the calling of the PCR reads with MiXCR, one entry per CDR3 protein. This table has 25,000 to 30,000 distinct CDR3 sequences, 35% to 50% appearing once. V lost 3 bases, J lost 5 bases, and 13 bases lay in between. Per the germline V gene, CDR1 is KGHSH and CDR2 is LQKENI. The CDR3 is 14 residues long. Sample time point: late sampling 161 to 241 days after vaccination in three convalescent patients. Treatment indicated: roughly 11-day PBMC culture with coronavirus spike peptide pools or control peptides (ViraFEST assay). Following expansion of antigen-specific T cells with peptide pools, ViraFEST then sequenced TCRs. This clonotype has a handful of counts. The antigen remains unidentified.

The V gene is TRBV18, the J gene TRBJ2-5; D might be TRBD2 (6 bases). The source of this sequence is a human donor who had recovered from COVID-19. This specimen was CD4+ T cells from blood, cultured in vitro, taken about 7 months after SARS-CoV-2 vaccination. CDR3 in amino acids: CASSPGGRGETQYF. CDR3 DNA: TGTGCCAGCTCACCTGGAGGGAGAGGTGAGACCCAGTACTTC.